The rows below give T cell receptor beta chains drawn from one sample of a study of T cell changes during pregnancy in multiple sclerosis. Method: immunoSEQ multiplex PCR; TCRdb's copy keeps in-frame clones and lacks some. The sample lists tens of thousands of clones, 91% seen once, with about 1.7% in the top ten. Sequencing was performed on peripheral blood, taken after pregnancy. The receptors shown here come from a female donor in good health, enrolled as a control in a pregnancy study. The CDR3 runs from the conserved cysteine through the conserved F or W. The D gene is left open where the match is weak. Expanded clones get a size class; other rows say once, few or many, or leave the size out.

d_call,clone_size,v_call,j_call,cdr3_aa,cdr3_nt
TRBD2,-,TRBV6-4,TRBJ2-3,CASSDPSGGPLADTQYF,TGTGCCAGCAGTGATCCTAGCGGGGGGCCCCTCGCAGATACGCAGTATTTT
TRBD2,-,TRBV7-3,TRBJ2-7,CASSRYGGGAGEQYF,TGTGCCAGCAGCCGGTATGGCGGGGGGGCGGGCGAGCAGTACTTC
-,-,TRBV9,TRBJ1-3,CASGGELSGNTIYF,TGTGCCAGCGGGGGGGAGCTCTCTGGAAACACCATATATTTT
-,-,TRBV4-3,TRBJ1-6,CASSQDHSLPGSPLHF,TGCGCCAGCAGCCAAGATCATTCTCTACCGGGTTCACCCCTCCACTTT
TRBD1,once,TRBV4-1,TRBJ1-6,CASSPRSGTGKDSPLHF,TGCGCCAGCAGCCCAAGATCGGGGACAGGGAAGGATTCACCCCTCCACTTT
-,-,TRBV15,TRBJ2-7,CATSRDVGGTYEQYF,TGTGCCACCAGCAGAGATGTGGGCGGGACCTACGAGCAGTACTTC
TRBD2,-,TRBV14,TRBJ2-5,CASSPWTSATQETQYF,TGTGCCAGCAGCCCCTGGACTAGCGCGACCCAAGAGACCCAGTACTTC
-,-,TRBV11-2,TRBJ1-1,CASSPETEAFF,TGTGCCAGCAGCCCGGAGACTGAAGCTTTCTTT
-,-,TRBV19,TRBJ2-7,CASSRTELTRSSYEQYF,TGTGCCAGTAGTAGGACAGAGCTCACCCGAAGCTCCTACGAGCAGTACTTC
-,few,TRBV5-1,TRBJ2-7,CASSLGGSAYEQYF,TGCGCCAGCAGCTTGGGAGGGTCTGCCTACGAGCAGTACTTC
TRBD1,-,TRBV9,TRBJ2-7,CASSARRDSYEQYF,TGTGCCAGCAGCGCCCGAAGGGACAGTTACGAGCAGTACTTC
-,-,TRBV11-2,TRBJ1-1,CASSLEGGTTREAFF,TGTGCCAGCAGCTTAGAGGGGGGGACCACCCGTGAAGCTTTCTTT
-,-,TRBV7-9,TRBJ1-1,CASSPFRSEAFF,TGTGCCAGCAGCCCCTTCCGGTCTGAAGCTTTCTTT
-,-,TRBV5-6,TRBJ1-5,CASSLGGQGRGFGQPQHF,TGTGCCAGCAGCTTGGGGGGCCAGGGGAGGGGATTCGGTCAGCCCCAGCATTTT
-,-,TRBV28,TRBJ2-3,CASSRLAAQTDTQYF,TGTGCCAGCAGCCGACTGGCGGCACAAACAGATACGCAGTATTTT
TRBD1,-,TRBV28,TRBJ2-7,CASSTDGTATYEQYF,TGTGCCAGCAGTACAGATGGGACAGCAACCTACGAGCAGTACTTC